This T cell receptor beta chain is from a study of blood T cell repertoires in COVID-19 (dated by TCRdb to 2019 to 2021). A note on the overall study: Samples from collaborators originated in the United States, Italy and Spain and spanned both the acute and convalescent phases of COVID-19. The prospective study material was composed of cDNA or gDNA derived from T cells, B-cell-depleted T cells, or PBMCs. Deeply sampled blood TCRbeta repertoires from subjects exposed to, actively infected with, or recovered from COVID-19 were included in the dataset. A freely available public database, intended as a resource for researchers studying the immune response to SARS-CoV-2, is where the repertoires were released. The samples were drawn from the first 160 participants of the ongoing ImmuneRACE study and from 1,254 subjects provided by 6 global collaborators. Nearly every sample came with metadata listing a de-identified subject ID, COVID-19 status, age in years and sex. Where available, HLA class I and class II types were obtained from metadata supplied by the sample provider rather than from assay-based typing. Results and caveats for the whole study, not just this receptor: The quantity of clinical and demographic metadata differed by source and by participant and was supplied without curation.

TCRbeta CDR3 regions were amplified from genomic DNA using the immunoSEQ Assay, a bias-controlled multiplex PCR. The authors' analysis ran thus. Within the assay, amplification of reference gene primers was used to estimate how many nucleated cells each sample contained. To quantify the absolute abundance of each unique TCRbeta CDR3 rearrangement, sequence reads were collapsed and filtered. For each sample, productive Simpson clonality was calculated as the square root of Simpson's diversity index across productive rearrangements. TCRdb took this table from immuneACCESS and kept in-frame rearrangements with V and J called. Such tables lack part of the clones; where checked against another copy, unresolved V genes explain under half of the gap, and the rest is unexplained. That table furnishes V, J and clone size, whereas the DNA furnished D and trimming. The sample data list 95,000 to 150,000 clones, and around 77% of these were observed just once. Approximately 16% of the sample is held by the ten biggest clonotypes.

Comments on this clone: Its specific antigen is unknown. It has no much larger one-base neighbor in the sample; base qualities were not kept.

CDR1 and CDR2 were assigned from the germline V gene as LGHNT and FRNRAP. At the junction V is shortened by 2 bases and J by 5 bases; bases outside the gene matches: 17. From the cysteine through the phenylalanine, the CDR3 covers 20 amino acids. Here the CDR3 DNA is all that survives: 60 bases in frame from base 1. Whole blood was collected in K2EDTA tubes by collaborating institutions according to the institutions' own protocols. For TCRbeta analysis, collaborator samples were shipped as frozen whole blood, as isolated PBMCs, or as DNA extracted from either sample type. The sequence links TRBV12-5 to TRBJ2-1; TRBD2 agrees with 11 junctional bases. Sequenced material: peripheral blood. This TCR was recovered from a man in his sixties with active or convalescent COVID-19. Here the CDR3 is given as CASGLPRGLAAQGPHNEQFF. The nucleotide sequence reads TGTGCTAGTGGTTTGCCACGGGGACTAGCGGCCCAAGGGCCTCACAATGAGCAGTTCTTC.